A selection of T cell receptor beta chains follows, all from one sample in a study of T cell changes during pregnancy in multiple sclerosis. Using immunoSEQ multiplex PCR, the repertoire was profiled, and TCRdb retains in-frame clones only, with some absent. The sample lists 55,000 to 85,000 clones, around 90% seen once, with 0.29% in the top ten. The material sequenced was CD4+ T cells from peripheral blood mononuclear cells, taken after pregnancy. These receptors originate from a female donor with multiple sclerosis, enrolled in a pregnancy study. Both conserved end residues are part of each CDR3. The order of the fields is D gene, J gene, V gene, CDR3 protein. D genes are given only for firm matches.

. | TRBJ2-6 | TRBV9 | CASSAVSGANVLTF
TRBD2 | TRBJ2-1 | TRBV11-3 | CASSLDAASGTIFF
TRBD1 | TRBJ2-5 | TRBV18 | CASSPPVGEQGETQYF
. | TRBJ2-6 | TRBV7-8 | CASSSGLLPANVLTF
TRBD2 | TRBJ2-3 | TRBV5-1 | CASSLVLAGGTDTQYF
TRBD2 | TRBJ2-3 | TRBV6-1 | CASSAHSGTSGGNTDTQYF
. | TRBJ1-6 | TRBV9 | CASSVDRTRASPLHF
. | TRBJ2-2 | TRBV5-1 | CASSGGQRVATGELFF
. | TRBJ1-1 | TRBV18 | CASSPQGSDTEAFF
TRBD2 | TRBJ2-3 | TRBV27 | CASRAGRLAGTTDTQYF
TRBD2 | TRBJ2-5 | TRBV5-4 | CASSFDIAGGGETQYF
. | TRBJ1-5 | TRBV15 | CATSRDGRSLGHF
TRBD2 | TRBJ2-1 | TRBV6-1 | CASSERTGTSGGNEQFF
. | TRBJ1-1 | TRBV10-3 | CAISGRFGQMNTEAFF
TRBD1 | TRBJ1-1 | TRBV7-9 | CASSATGGSEAFF
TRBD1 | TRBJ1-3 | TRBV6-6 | CASSRTTGGAGNTIYF
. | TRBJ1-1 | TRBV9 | CASSPKGGLRENTEAFF
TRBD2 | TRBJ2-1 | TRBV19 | CASSMTSGFSYNEQFF
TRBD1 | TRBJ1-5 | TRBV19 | CASSRQGIGNQPQHF
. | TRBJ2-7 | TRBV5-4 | CASSLESGSYEQYF
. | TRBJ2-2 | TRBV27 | CASSLRGADTGELFF
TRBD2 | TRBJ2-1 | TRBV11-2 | CASRLSGSSYNEQFF
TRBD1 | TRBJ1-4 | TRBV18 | CASSQGQPVSNEKLFF